This entry describes one T cell receptor beta chain. Its specificity is unknown. TCRdb re-analysed the 5' RACE reads in MiXCR, keeping a single row per CDR3 protein. The table shows approximately 570,000 distinct CDR3 sequences, with over 15% occurring only once. These data are taken from a study of T-cell memory formation after mild COVID-19. Study summary: Largely, the TCR clusters proved donor specific. Points from the study as a whole: Researchers report contracting CD4+ clones mostly in CM and EM, with CD8+ clones in EMRA. Memory sampled before infection contained some responding clones, suggesting cross-reactive memory joined.

Germline V gives CDR1 MRHNA, CDR2 SNTAGT. The V gene lost 5 bases and the J gene lost 6 bases, with 19 bases spanning the gap. The CDR3 is made up of 15 amino acids. The origin of this receptor is an adult woman who had mild COVID-19 (a few samples of this study predate the infection). Cell type and time point are not known. Sequencing input: PBMCs or a T cell subset sorted from them (not recorded which). This sequence joins TRBV6-4 and TRBJ1-1; a possible D gene is TRBD1 (5 bases). The CDR3 spells CASSPKAGGIAEAFF. The CDR3 DNA is TGTGCCAGCAGTCCAAAGGCGGGGGGAATCGCTGAAGCTTTCTTT.